This TCR beta chain was sequenced for a study of cytomegalovirus exposure and HLA in healthy donors. On the study more broadly: Among 350 to 500 genotyped donors, around 81% fell in the Caucasian-associated ancestry cluster.

The CDR3 is 12 amino acids. Germline V lookup: CDR1 MDHEN, CDR2 SYDVKM. V shed 5 bases and J 8 bases; nucleotides not matched to a gene: 5. Study results and caveats: Reportedly, TCR beta sequences accurately predicted HLA-A and HLA-B alleles in most subjects. CMV antigen specificity of three CMV-associated chains was confirmed in vitro.

Details on this clone: Its antigen remains unidentified.

PCR primers comprised 60 Vbeta and 13 Jbeta primers. Method: immunoSEQ multiplex PCR; TCRdb's copy keeps in-frame clones and lacks some. The table has about 130,000 clones, about 8.9% seen once. The receptor's source is a man aged 50-60 years in good health and CMV-seronegative. Input material: PBMCs. The rearrangement joins TRBV28 to TRBJ1-2; TRBD1 matches 7 bases. The CDR3 nucleotides are TGTGCCAGCAGTGTAACAGGGGCCGGCTACACCTTC. Its translation is CASSVTGAGYTF.